Shown below are 27 T cell receptor beta chains from a single sample sequenced in a study of monozygotic twins with inflammatory bowel disease. No DNA is given; TCRdb re-called the 5' RACE reads and lists each CDR3 protein once. The table lists about 160,000 distinct CDR3 sequences. What was sequenced was blood. These receptor sequences come from a human donor with ulcerative colitis or Crohn's disease, or a healthy co-twin of an affected twin (not recorded which).

The J gene is TRBJ2-1, the V gene TRBV3-1; TCRdb indicates TRBD2, and absent DNA this call remains unverified. The germline CDR1 and CDR2 sequences are LGHDT and YNNKEL (reference sequence). There are 16 residues in the CDR3. The CDR3 here is CASSHLGLAGGVEQFF.

The chain joins TRBV29-1 to TRBJ2-7; TCRdb's assignment of TRBD1 cannot be checked, as there is no DNA. The CDR3 covers 15 residues. Germline V gene lookup returns CDR1 SQVTM and CDR2 ANQGSEA. The CDR3 protein is CSVEGGQGSSYEQYF.

The rearrangement joins TRBV5-6 to TRBJ2-5. CDR3 size: 14 residues. In germline, CDR1 is SGHDT, CDR2 YYEEEE. The CDR3 is CASSSRQVQETQYF.

The chain's CDR3 is CASSLDGGRQETQYF. The chain has TRBV5-1 and TRBJ2-5; TCRdb calls TRBD1, which cannot be checked without DNA. CDR1 SGHRS and CDR2 YFSETQ come from the germline V gene. The CDR3 runs to 15 residues.

This rearrangement joins TRBV28 to TRBJ1-1. Germline CDR1 MDHEN, CDR2 SYDVKM. This CDR3 is built from 14 residues. The CDR3 spells CASSLSRVNTEAFF.

The genes are TRBV18 and TRBJ2-7; TCRdb picks TRBD1, but there is no DNA to check that call. The germline V gene has CDR1 KGHSH and CDR2 LQKENI. This CDR3 has 14 amino acids. The CDR3 loop is CASSPIQGIYEQYF.

The gene calls are TRBV20-1 and TRBJ2-1; TCRdb designates TRBD1, a call that cannot be tested without DNA. There are 15 residues in the CDR3. Germline loops: CDR1 DFQATT, CDR2 SNEGSKA (reference sequence). CDR3 sequence reads: CSARSGDTDYNEQFF.

The chain combines TRBV12-3 or TRBV12-4 with TRBJ2-7; as DNA is missing, the TRBD1 call by TCRdb cannot be tested. This CDR3 has 14 residues. The CDR3 protein is CASSFDREIPKQYF.

The chain couples TRBV3-1 to TRBJ1-5. The CDR3 covers 15 residues. Germline V gene data show CDR1 as LGHDT and CDR2 as YNNKEL (reference sequence). The CDR3 loop is CASSQDGEGNQPQHF.

The chain carries TRBV12-3 or TRBV12-4 and TRBJ1-5; TCRdb designates TRBD1, a call that cannot be tested without DNA. This CDR3 has 14 residues. This CDR3 reads CASSLSGGRQPQHF.

The chain carries TRBV18 and TRBJ2-5; TCRdb's D call of TRBD2 is untestable without DNA. The CDR3 covers 13 residues. Per germline, CDR1 KGHSH and CDR2 LQKENI. The chain's CDR3 is CASSQRGQETQYF. Filled out from reference TRBV18 and TRBJ2-5, the complete variable domain reads NAGVMQNPRHLVRRRGQEARLRCSPMKGHSHVYWYRQLPEEGLKFMVYLQKENIIDESGMPKERFSAEFPKEGPSILRIQQVVRGDSAAYFCASSQRGQETQYFGPGTRLLVL.

The chain employs TRBV7-9 and TRBJ2-3; TCRdb designates TRBD1, a call that cannot be tested without DNA. CDR3 length equals 14 residues. Germline V gene data show CDR1 as SEHNR and CDR2 as FQNEAQ (reference sequence). The CDR3 here is CASSLHRSTDTQYF.

The V and J genes are TRBV20-1 and TRBJ2-7. The CDR3 spans 12 residues. The germline CDR1 and CDR2 sequences are DFQATT and SNEGSKA (reference sequence). The CDR3 reads CSATHSGREQYF.

The chain carries TRBV27 and TRBJ2-1; TCRdb indicates TRBD2, and absent DNA this call remains unverified. Germline assignment: CDR1 MNHEY and CDR2 SMNVEV (reference sequence). The CDR3 runs to 15 residues. The CDR3 region is CASSLGTSGVNEQFF.

The chain employs TRBV20-1 and TRBJ1-4; the TCRdb D gene call, TRBD1, has no DNA to confirm it. The V gene's germline CDR1 is DFQATT and CDR2 SNEGSKA (reference sequence). The CDR3 is 15 residues long. The CDR3 region is CSARDRAVANEKLFF.

J is TRBJ2-3 and V is TRBV20-1. The CDR3 runs to 14 residues. From germline, CDR1 is DFQATT and CDR2 SNEGSKA (reference sequence). CDR3 sequence reads: CSARDRQYTDTQYF.

This chain links TRBV15 with TRBJ2-7; TCRdb's D call of TRBD2 is untestable without DNA. CDR3 length equals 14 residues. CDR1 LNHNV and CDR2 YYDKDF come from the germline V gene (reference sequence). The CDR3 loop is CATSFGAGNYEQYF.

V is TRBV5-1 and J is TRBJ1-2; checking the TCRdb D call of TRBD1 is not possible without DNA. Germline lookup yields CDR1 SGHRS and CDR2 YFSETQ. The CDR3 totals 13 residues. The chain's CDR3 is CASSPEGGGGYTF.

J is TRBJ1-2 and V is TRBV7-8; TCRdb returns TRBD1, unconfirmable since there is no DNA. The CDR3 is 15 residues long. CDR1 and CDR2 from the germline V gene are SGHVS and FQNEAQ. The chain's CDR3 is CASSLDPRTDYGYTF.

The V gene is TRBV12-2, the J gene TRBJ2-4; absent DNA, TCRdb's TRBD2 call cannot be checked. TRBV12-2 is a pseudogene locus. CDR3 length: 15 residues. The CDR3 region is CASRLAGLARYIQYF.

This rearrangement joins TRBV7-2 to TRBJ2-1. The CDR3 totals 13 residues. CDR1 and CDR2 from the germline V gene are SGHTA and FQGNSA. The CDR3 loop reads CASSLGRNNEQFF. Supplemented by reference TRBV7-2 and TRBJ2-1, the full variable domain reads GAGVSQSPSNKVTEKGKDVELRCDPISGHTALYWYRQSLGQGLEFLIYFQGNSAPDKSGLPSDRFSAERTGGSVSTLTIQRTQQEDSAVYLCASSLGRNNEQFFGPGTRLTVL.

This chain connects TRBV28 to TRBJ2-4; TCRdb names TRBD1, which stays unverified in the absence of DNA. Germline V gives CDR1 MDHEN, CDR2 SYDVKM. The CDR3 has 14 residues. The CDR3: CASTEGDRGGIQYF.

The V gene is TRBV20-1, the J gene TRBJ2-1; TCRdb's assignment of TRBD2 cannot be checked, as there is no DNA. The germline V gene encodes CDR1 DFQATT and CDR2 SNEGSKA (reference sequence). The CDR3 is 18 amino acids. The CDR3: CSARDFPRGTSHDNEQFF.

This chain joins TRBV20-1 and TRBJ2-7; without DNA, the TCRdb call of TRBD2 cannot be checked. The CDR3 is 16 amino acids. CDR1 DFQATT and CDR2 SNEGSKA come from the germline V gene (reference sequence). CDR3 sequence: CSARTIGTPFVGEQYF.

The chain combines TRBV18 with TRBJ2-5; TCRdb indicates TRBD2, and absent DNA this call remains unverified. This CDR3 region has 16 residues. The germline gives CDR1 KGHSH, CDR2 LQKENI. CDR3 in amino acids: CASSPKPVSLQETQYF.

The rearrangement uses TRBV7-9 and TRBJ2-7; TCRdb proposes TRBD1, but this gene call is untestable without DNA. This CDR3 is built from 14 residues. CDR1 and CDR2 from the germline V gene are SEHNR and FQNEAQ (reference sequence). The CDR3 is CASSLRGVSYEQYF.

The chain employs TRBV30 and TRBJ2-2. Germline CDR1 and CDR2: GTSNPN and SVGIG (reference sequence). CDR3 length: 13 amino acids. CDR3: CAWSSMNTGELFF.